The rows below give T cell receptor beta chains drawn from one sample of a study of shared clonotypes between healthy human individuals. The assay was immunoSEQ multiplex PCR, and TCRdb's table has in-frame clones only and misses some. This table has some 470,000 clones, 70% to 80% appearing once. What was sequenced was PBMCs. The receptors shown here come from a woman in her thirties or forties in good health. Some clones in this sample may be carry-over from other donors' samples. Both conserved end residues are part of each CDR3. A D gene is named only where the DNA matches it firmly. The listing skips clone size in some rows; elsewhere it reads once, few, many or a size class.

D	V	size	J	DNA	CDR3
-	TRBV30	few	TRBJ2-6	TGTGTCGGGGGGCGGTCTGGGGCCAACGTCCTGACTTTC	CVGGRSGANVLTF
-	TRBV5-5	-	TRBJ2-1	TGTGCCAGCGTCCGAGAGGGTTCAATCTACAATGAGCAGTTCTTC	CASVREGSIYNEQFF
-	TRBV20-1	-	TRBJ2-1	TGCAGTGCTAGACAGGGAGATGAGCAGTTCTTC	CSARQGDEQFF
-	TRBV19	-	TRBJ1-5	TGTGCCAGTAATCACGGTGTGGGTCACGGTCAGCCCCAGCATTTT	CASNHGVGHGQPQHF
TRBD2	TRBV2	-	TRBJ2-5	TGTGCCAGCAGTGAAAGGCTAGCGGGAGGGAAGTACTTC	CASSERLAGGKYF
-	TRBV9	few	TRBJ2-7	TGTGCCAGCAGCGTAGAGGACCAATCCTCCTACGAGCAGTACTTC	CASSVEDQSSYEQYF
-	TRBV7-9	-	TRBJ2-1	TGTGCCAGCAGCTTAGTAATCAATGAGCAGTTCTTC	CASSLVINEQFF
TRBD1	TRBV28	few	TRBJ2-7	TGTGCCAGCACATTCCACAGGGGAATGGGTCCCTACGAGCAGTACTTC	CASTFHRGMGPYEQYF
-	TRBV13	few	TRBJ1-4	TGTGCCAGCAGCTTAGGGACGGGAAAACTGTTTTTT	CASSLGTGKLFF
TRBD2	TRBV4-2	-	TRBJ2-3	TGTGCCAGCAGCTTCCGGACTAGCGGGAGGGGCACAGATACGCAGTATTTT	CASSFRTSGRGTDTQYF
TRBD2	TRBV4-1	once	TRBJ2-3	TGCGCCAGCAGCTGGCCTAGCGGGAAGGAGGGCCAAGTGTACGGGAGTGTGGATACGCAGTATTTT	CASSWPSGKEGQVYGSVDTQYF
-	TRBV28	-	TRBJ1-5	TGTGCCAGCACCACGGGGGGCAATCAGCCCCAGCATTTT	CASTTGGNQPQHF
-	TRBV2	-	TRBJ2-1	TGTGCCAGCAGTGAACGGGAAGGACGCGAGTTCTTC	CASSEREGREFF
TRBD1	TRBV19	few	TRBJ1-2	TGTGCCAGTAGTCCCAGGGGGACTGGCTACACCTTC	CASSPRGTGYTF
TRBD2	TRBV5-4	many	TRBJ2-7	TGTGCCAGCAGCCCTGTGGGAGCGGGGGAGCAGTACTTC	CASSPVGAGEQYF
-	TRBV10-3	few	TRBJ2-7	TGTGCCATCAGTGAGTATGGCAGGGGTCCCTACGAGCAGTACTTC	CAISEYGRGPYEQYF
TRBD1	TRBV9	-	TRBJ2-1	TGTGCCAGCAGCGTAAGGACAGGGAAGGACAATGAGCAGTTCTTC	CASSVRTGKDNEQFF
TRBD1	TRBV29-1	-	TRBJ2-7	TGCAGCGTCGGACAGGGGGCAATGGAGCAGTACTTC	CSVGQGAMEQYF
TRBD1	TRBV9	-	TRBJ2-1	TGTGCCAGCAGCGTAACCGGGCAGGGGGCCCGTGGCGAGCAGTTCTTC	CASSVTGQGARGEQFF
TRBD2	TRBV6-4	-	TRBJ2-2	TGTGCCAGCAGTGACTCGCCGGGAGGACACACCGGGGAGCTGTTTTTT	CASSDSPGGHTGELFF
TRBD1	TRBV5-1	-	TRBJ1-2	TGCGCCAGCAGCGTGACAGGGTTGGGCGGCTACACCTTC	CASSVTGLGGYTF
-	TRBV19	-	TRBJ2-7	TGTGCCAGTAGTCCCCCCGCGGGGGAGCAGTACTTC	CASSPPAGEQYF